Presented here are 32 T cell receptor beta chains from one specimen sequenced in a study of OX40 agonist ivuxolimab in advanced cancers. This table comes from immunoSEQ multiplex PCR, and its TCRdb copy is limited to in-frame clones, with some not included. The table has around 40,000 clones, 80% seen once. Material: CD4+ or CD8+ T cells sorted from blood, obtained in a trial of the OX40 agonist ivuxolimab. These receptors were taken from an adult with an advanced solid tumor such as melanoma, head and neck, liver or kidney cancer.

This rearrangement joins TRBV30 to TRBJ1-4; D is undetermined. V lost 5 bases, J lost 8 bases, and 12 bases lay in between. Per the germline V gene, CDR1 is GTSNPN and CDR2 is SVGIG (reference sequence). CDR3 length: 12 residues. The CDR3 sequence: CAWGGPEEKLFF. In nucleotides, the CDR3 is TGTGCCTGGGGCGGGCCGGAGGAAAAACTGTTTTTT.

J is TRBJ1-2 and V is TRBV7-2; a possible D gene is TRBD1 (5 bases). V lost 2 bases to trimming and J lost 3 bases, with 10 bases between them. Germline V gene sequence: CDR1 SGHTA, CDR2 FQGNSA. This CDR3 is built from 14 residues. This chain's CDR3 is CASSLQGGDYGYTF. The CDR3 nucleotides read TGTGCCAGCAGCTTACAGGGAGGCGACTATGGCTACACCTTC.

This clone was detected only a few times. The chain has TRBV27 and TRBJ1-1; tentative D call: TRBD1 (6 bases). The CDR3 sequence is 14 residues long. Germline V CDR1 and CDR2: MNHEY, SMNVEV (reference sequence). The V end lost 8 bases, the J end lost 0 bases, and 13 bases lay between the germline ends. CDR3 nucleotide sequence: TGTGCCAGCCGAAGACAGGCGGTGAACACTGAAGCTTTCTTT. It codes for CASRRQAVNTEAFF.

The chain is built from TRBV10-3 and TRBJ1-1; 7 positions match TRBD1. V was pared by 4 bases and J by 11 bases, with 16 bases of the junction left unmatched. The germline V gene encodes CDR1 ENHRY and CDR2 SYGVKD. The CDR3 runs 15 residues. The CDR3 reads CAISGPDRVGRGAFF. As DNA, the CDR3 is TGTGCCATCAGTGGACCAGACAGGGTCGGGCGGGGGGCTTTCTTT.

Here the CDR3 DNA reads TGCGCCAGCAGCCTCCGGGACAGGAGAACCGGGGAGCTGTTTTTT. It codes for CASSLRDRRTGELFF. The V gene is TRBV5-1, the J gene TRBJ2-2, with TRBD1 matching over 8 bases. V lost 4 bases and J lost 5; bases outside the gene matches: 7. The V gene's germline CDR1 is SGHRS and CDR2 YFSETQ. The CDR3 contains 15 residues. Looking up the rest from reference TRBV5-1 and TRBJ2-2 gives the full variable domain: KAGVTQTPRYLIKTRGQQVTLSCSPISGHRSVSWYQQTPGQGLQFLFEYFSETQRNKGNFPGRFSGRQFSNSRSEMNVSTLELGDSALYLCASSLRDRRTGELFFGEGSRLTVL.

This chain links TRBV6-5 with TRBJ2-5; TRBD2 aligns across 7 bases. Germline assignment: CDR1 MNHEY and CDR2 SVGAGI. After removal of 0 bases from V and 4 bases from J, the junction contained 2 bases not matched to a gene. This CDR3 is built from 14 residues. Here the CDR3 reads CASSYSTSPETQYF. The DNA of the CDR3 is TGTGCCAGCAGTTACTCGACTAGCCCAGAGACCCAGTACTTC.

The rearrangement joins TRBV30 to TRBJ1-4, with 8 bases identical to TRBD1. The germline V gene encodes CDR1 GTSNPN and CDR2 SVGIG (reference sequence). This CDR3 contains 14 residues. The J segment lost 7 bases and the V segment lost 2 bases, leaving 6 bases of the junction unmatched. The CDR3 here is CAWSRQGRGEKLFF. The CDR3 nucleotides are TGTGCCTGGAGTAGACAGGGGCGGGGTGAAAAACTGTTTTTT.

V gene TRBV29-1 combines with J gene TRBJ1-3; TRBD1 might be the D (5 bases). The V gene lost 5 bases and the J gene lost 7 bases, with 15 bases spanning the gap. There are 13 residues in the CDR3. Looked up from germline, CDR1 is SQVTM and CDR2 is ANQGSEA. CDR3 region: CSVYGPGRNTIYF. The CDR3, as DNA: TGCAGCGTTTATGGTCCAGGGCGGAACACCATATATTTT. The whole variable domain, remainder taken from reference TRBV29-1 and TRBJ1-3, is SAVISQKPSRDICQRGTSLTIQCQVDSQVTMMFWYRQQPGQSLTLIATANQGSEATYESGFVIDKFPISRPNLTFSTLTVSNMSPEDSSIYLCSVYGPGRNTIYFGEGSWLTVV.

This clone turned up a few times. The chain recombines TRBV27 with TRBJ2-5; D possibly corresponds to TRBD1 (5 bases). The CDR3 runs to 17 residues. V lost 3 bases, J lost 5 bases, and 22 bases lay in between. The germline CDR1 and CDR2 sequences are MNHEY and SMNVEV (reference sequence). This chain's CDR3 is CASSFPWGSNVQETQYF. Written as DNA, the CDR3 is TGTGCCAGCAGTTTCCCCTGGGGCTCCAACGTCCAGGAGACCCAGTACTTC.

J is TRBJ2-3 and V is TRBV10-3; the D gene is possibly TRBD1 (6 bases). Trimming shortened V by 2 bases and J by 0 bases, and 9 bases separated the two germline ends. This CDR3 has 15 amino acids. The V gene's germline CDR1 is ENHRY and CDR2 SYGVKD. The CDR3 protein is CAISEGTTSTDTQYF. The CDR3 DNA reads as TGTGCCATCAGTGAGGGGACAACAAGCACAGATACGCAGTATTTT.

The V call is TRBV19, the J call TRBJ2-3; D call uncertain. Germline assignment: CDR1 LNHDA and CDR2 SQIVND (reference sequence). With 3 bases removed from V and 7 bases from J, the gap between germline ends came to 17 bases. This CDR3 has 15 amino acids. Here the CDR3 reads CASSMSNQRSHTQYF. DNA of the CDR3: TGTGCCAGTAGTATGTCAAACCAAAGGAGCCATACGCAGTATTTT.

CDR3 nucleotides: TGTGCCAGCAGCTTGAAACAGGGACGGAATGAGCAGTTCTTC. It translates to CASSLKQGRNEQFF. The rearrangement uses TRBV5-8 and TRBJ2-1; a possible D gene is TRBD1 (6 bases). Between the trimmed V and J ends, which lost 1 base and 7 bases, there was a span of 12 bases. CDR1 and CDR2 (germline): SGHTS, YDEGEE. This CDR3 contains 14 residues.

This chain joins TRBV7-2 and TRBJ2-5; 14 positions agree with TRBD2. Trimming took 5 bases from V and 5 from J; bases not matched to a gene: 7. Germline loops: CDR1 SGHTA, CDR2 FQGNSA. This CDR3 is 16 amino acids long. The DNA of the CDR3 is TGTGCCAGCAGCGGGCGGACTAGCGGGGGGCGGGAGACCCAGTACTTC. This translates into CASSGRTSGGRETQYF.

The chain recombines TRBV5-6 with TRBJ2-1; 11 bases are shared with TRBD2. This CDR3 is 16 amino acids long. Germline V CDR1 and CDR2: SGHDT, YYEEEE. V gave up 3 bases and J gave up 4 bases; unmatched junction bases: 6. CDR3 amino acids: CASSWLAGGSYNEQFF. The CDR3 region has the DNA TGTGCCAGCAGCTGGCTAGCGGGGGGTTCTTACAATGAGCAGTTCTTC.

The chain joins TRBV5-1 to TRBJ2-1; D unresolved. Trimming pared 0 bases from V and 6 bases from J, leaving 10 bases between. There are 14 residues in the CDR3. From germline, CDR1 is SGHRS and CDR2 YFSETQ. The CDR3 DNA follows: TGCGCCAGCAGCTTGGGACCATCTATCAATGAGCAGTTCTTC. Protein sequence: CASSLGPSINEQFF.

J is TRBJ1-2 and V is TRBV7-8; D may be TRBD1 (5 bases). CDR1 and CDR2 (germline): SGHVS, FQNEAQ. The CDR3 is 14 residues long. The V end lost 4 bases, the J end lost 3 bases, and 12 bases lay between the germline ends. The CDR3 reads CASSSREGDYGYTF. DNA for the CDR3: TGTGCCAGCAGCTCCCGGGAAGGGGACTATGGCTACACCTTC.

The CDR3 spells CASSQQTSGGQETQYF. The DNA of the CDR3 is TGTGCCAGCAGCCAACAGACTAGCGGGGGCCAAGAGACCCAGTACTTC. This chain connects TRBV7-3 to TRBJ2-5, with TRBD2 identical over 12 bases. The CDR3 has 16 residues. In germline, CDR1 is SGHTA, CDR2 FQGTGA. V lost 5 bases, J lost 1 base, and 5 bases stayed unmatched. Drawing the rest from reference TRBV7-3 and TRBJ2-5, the complete variable domain is GAGVSQTPSNKVTEKGKYVELRCDPISGHTALYWYRQSLGQGPEFLIYFQGTGAADDSGLPNDRFFAVRPEGSVSTLKIQRTERGDSAVYLCASSQQTSGGQETQYFGPGTRLLVL.

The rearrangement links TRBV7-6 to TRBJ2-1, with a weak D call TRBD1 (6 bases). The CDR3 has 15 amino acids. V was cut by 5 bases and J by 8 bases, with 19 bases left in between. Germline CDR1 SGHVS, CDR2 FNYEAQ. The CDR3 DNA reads TGTGCCAGCAGCCTACAAGGGGGAGCTGGGGATGAGCAGTTCTTC. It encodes CASSLQGGAGDEQFF.

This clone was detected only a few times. The CDR3 coding sequence is TGCGCCAGCAGCCGGGAGCCCCCGGAGGGTACGCAGTATTTT. This sequence encodes CASSREPPEGTQYF. The chain has TRBV5-1 and TRBJ2-3; the D gene is possibly TRBD2 (6 bases). This CDR3 has 14 residues. V was shortened by 4 bases and J by 8 bases, with 17 bases between the two germline ends. Looked up from germline, CDR1 is SGHRS and CDR2 is YFSETQ.

CDR3 in amino acids: CASSLDRGTYNEQFF. The DNA of the CDR3 is TGTGCCAGCAGCTTGGACAGGGGGACCTACAATGAGCAGTTCTTC. The J gene is TRBJ2-1, the V gene TRBV5-4; 8 positions agree with TRBD1. V dropped 0 bases and J dropped 2; count of bases not matched to a gene: 1. Germline CDR1 is SGHNT and CDR2 is YYREEE (reference sequence). This CDR3 is built from 15 residues.

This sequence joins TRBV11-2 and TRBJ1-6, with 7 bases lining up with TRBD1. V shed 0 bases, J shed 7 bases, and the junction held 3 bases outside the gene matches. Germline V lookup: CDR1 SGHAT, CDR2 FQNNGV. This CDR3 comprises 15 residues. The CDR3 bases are TGTGCCAGCAGCTTAGATTACAGGGGAAATTCACCCCTCCACTTT. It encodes CASSLDYRGNSPLHF.

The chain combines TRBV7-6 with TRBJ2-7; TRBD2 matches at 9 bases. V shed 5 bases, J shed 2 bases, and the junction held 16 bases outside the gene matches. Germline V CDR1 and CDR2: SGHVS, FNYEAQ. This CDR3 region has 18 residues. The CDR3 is CASSPQPGPGLAAYEQYF. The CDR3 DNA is TGTGCCAGCAGCCCACAACCGGGGCCGGGACTAGCCGCCTACGAGCAGTACTTC. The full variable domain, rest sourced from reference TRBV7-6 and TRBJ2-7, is GAGVSQSPRYKVTKRGQDVALRCDPISGHVSLYWYRQALGQGPEFLTYFNYEAQQDKSGLPNDRFSAERPEGSISTLTIQRTEQRDSAMYRCASSPQPGPGLAAYEQYFGPGTRLTVT.

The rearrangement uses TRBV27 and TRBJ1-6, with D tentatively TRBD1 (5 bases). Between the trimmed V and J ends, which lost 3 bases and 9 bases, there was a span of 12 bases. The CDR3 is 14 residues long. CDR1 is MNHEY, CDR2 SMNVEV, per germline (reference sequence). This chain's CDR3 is CASSFGGESSPLHF. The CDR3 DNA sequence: TGTGCCAGCAGTTTCGGGGGAGAGTCTTCACCCCTCCACTTT.

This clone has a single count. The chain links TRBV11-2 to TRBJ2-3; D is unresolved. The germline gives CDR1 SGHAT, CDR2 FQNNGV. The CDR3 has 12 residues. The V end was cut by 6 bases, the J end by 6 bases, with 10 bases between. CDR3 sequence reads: CASRESADTQYF. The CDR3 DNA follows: TGTGCCAGCAGAGAGAGTGCGGATACGCAGTATTTT.

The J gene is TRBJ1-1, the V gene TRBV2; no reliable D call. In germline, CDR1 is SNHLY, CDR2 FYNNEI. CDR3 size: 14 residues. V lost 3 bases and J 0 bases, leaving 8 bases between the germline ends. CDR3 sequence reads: CASSEGSLNTEAFF. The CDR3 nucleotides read TGTGCCAGCAGTGAGGGGTCACTGAACACTGAAGCTTTCTTT.

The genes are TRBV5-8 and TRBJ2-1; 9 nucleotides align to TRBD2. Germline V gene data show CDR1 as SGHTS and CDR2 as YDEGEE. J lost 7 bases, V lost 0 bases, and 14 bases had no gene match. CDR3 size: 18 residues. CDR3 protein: CASSLESGGGAFWNEQFF. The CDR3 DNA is TGTGCCAGCAGCTTGGAGTCTGGCGGGGGGGCCTTTTGGAATGAGCAGTTCTTC.

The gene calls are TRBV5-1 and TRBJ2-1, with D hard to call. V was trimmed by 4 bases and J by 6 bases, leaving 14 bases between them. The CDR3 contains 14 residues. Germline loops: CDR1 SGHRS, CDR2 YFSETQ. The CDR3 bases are TGCGCCAGCAGCCCGGGCCTGTTCGTCAATGAGCAGTTCTTC. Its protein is CASSPGLFVNEQFF.

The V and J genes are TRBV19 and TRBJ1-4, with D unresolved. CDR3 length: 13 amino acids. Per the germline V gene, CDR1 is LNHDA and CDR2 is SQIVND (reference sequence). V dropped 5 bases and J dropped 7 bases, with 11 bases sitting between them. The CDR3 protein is CASSEMGFEKLFF. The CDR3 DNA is TGTGCCAGTAGTGAAATGGGTTTTGAAAAACTGTTTTTT.

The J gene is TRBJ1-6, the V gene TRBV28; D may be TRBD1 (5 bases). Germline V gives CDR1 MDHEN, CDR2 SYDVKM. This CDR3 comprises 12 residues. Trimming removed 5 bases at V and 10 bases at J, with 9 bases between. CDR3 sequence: CASSGGWSPLHF. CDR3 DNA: TGTGCCAGCAGTGGGGGTTGGTCACCCCTCCACTTT.

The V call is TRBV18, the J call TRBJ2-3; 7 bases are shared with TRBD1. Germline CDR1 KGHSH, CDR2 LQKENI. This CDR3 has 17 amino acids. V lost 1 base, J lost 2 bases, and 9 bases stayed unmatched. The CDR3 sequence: CASSPLRTGQTTDTQYF. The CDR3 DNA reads TGTGCCAGCTCACCACTCCGGACAGGCCAGACCACAGATACGCAGTATTTT.

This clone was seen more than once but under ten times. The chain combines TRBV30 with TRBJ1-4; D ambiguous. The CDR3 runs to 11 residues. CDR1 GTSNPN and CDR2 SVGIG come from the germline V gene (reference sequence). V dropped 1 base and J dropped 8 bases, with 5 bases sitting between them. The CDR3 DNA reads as TGTGCCTGGAGTGCAAGGGAAAAACTGTTTTTT. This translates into CAWSAREKLFF.

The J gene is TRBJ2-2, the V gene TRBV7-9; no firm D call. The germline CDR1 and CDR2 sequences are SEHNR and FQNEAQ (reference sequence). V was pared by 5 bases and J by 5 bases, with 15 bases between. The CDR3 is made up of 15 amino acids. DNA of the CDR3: TGTGCCAGCAGCCCTCAATCTCTCAGAACCGGGGAGCTGTTTTTT. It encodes CASSPQSLRTGELFF.